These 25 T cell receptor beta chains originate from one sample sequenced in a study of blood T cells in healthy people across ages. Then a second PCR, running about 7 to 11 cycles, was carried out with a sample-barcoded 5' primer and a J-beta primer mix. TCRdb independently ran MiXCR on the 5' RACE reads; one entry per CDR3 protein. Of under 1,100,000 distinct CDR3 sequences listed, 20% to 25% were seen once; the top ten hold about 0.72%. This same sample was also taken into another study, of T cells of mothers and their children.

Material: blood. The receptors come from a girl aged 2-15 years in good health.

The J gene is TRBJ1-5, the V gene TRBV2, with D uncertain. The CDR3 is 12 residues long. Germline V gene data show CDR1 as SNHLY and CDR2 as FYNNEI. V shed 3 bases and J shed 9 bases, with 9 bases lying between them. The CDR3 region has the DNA TGTGCCAGCAGTGACAGCCTCTCGCCCCAGCATTTT. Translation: CASSDSLSPQHF.

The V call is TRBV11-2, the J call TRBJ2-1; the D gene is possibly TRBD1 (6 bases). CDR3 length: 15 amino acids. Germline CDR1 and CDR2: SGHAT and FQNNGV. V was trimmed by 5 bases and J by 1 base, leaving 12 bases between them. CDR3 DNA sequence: TGTGCCAGCAGCGGTCTAGGGGGATCCTACAATGAGCAGTTCTTC. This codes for CASSGLGGSYNEQFF.

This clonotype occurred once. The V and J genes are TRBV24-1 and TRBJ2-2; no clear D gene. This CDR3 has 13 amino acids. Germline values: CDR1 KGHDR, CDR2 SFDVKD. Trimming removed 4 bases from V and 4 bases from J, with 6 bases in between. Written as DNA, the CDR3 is TGTGCCACCAGTGAGCCAGGCACCGGGGAGCTGTTTTTT. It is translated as CATSEPGTGELFF.

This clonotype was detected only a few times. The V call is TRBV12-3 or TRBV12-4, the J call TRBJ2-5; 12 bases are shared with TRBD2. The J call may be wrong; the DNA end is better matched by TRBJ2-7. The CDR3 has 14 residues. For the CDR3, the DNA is TGTGCCAGCAGCCACGGACTAGCGGGAAACGAGCAGTACTTC. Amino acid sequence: CASSHGLAGNEQYF.

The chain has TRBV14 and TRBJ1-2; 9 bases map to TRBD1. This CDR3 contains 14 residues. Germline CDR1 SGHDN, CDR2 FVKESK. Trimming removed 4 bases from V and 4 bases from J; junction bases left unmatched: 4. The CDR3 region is CASSRQGDFYGYTF. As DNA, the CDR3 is TGTGCCAGCAGCCGACAGGGGGACTTCTATGGCTACACCTTC.

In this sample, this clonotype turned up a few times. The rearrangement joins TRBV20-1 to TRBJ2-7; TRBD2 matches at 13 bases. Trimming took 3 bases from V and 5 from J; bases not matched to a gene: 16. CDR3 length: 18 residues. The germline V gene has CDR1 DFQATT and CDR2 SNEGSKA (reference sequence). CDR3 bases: TGCAGTGCTAGGGTAACTAGCGGGGGGGCCCGGTTTCCAAACGAGCAGTACTTC. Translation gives CSARVTSGGARFPNEQYF.

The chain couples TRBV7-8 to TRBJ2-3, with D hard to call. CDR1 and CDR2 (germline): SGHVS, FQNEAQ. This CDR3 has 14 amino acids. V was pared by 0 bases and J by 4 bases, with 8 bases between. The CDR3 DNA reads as TGTGCCAGCAGCTTAGCGGGGAAAGCAGATACGCAGTATTTT. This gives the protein CASSLAGKADTQYF.

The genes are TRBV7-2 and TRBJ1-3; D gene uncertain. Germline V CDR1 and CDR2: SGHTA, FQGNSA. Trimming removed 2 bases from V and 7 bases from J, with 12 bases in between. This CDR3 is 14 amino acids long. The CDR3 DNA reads TGTGCCAGCAGCTTATGGTTGGATCGGAACACCATATATTTT. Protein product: CASSLWLDRNTIYF.

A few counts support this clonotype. CDR3: CSARDRRAGVGYGYTF. DNA of the CDR3: TGCAGTGCTAGAGATCGGAGGGCAGGGGTAGGCTATGGCTACACCTTC. This rearrangement joins TRBV20-1 to TRBJ1-2, with D tentatively TRBD1 (6 bases). The CDR3 loop spans 16 amino acids. Germline lookup yields CDR1 DFQATT and CDR2 SNEGSKA (reference sequence). V was pared by 0 bases and J by 4 bases, with 18 bases between.

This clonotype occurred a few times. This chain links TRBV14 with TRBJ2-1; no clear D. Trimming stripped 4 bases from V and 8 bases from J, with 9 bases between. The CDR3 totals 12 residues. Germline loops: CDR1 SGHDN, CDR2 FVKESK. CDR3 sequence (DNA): TGTGCCAGCAGCCTGAGATGGGATGAGCAGTTCTTC. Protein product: CASSLRWDEQFF. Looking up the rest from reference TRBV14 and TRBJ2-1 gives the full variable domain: EAGVTQFPSHSVIEKGQTVTLRCDPISGHDNLYWYRRVMGKEIKFLLHFVKESKQDESGMPNNRFLAERTGGTYSTLKVQPAELEDSGVYFCASSLRWDEQFFGPGTRLTVL.

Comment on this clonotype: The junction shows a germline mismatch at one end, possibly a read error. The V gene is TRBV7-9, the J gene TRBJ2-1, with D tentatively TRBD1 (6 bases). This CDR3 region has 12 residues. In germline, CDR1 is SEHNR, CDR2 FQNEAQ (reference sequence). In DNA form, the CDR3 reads TGTGCCAGCAGCAATGGGCCAGGACAGAGGATCTTC. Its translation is CASSNGPGQRIF.

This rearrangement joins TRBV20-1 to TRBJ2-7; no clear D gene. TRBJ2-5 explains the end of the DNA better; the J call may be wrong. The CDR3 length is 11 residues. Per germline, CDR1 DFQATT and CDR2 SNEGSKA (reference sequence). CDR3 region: CSVNSQETQYF. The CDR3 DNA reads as TGCAGTGTAAATTCCCAAGAGACCCAGTACTTC.

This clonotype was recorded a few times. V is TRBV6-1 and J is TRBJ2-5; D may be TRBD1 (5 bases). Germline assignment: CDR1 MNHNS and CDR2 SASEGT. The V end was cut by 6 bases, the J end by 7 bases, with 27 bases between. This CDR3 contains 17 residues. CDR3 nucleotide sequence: TGTGCCAGCAGCGTTCACCCTCAGGGCCAGGACGGTTGGACCCAGTACTTC. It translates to CASSVHPQGQDGWTQYF.

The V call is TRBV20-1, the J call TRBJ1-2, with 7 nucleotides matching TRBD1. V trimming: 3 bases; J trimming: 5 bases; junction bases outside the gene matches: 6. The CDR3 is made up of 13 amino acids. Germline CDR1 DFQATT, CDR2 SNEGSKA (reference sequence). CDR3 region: CSASRGGGYGYTF. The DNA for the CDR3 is TGCAGTGCTAGTAGAGGGGGCGGATATGGCTACACCTTC.

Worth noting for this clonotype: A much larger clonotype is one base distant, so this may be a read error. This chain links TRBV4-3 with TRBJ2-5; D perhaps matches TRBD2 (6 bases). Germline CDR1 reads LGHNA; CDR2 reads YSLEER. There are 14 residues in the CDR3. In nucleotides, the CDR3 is TGCGCCAGCAGCCAAGATAATTGGGGGGAGACCCGGTACTTC. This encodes CASSQDNWGETRYF.

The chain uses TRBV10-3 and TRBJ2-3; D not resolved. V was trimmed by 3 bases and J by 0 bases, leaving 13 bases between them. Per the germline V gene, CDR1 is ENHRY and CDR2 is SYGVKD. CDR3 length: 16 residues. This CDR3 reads CAISDHDVTSTDTQYF. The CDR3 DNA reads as TGTGCCATCAGTGACCATGACGTGACTAGCACAGATACGCAGTATTTT.

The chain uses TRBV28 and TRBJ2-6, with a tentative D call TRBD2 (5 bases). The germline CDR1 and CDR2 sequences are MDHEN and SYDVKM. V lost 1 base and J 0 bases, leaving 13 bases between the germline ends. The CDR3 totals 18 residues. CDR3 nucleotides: TGTGCCAGCAGTTTATCCTCCGGGGAGTTCTCTGGGGCCAACGTCCTGACTTTC. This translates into CASSLSSGEFSGANVLTF.

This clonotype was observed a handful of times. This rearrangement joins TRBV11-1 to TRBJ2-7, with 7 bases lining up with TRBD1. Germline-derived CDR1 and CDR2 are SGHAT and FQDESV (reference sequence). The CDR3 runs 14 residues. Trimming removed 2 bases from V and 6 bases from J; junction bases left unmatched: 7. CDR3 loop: CASSLSTGQFEQYF. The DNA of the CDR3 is TGTGCCAGCAGCTTATCCACGGGACAGTTCGAGCAGTACTTC.

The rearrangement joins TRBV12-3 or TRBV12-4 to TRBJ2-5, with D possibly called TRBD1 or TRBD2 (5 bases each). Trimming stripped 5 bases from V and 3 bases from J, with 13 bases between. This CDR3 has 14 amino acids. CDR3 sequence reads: CASSHSLGEETQYF. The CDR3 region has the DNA TGTGCCAGCAGTCACAGCCTGGGGGAAGAGACCCAGTACTTC.

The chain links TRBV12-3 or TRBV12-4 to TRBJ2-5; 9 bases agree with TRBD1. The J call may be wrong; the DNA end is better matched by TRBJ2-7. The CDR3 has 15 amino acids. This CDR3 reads CASSGPGTGFYEQYF. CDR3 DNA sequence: TGTGCCAGCAGTGGACCCGGGACAGGGTTCTACGAGCAGTACTTC.

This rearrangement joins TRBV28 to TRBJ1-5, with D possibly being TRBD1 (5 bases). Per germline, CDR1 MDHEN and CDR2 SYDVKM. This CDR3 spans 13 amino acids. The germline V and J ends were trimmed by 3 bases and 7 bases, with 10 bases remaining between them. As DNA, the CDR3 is TGTGCCAGCAGTTTTGACAGCCTGCAGCCCCAGCATTTT. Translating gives CASSFDSLQPQHF.

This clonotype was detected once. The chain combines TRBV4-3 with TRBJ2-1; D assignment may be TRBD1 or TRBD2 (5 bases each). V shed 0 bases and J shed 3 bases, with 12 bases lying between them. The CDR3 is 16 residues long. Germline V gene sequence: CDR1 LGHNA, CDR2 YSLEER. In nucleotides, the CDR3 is TGCGCCAGCAGCCAAGATGGGACCGTTTACTACAATGAGCAGTTCTTC. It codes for CASSQDGTVYYNEQFF.

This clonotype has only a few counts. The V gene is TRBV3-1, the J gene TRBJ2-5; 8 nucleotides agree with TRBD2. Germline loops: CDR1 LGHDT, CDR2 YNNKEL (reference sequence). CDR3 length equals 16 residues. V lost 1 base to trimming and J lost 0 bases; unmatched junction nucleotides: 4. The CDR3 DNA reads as TGTGCCAGCAGCCAAGTCACTAGCGGAAACCAAGAGACCCAGTACTTC. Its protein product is CASSQVTSGNQETQYF.

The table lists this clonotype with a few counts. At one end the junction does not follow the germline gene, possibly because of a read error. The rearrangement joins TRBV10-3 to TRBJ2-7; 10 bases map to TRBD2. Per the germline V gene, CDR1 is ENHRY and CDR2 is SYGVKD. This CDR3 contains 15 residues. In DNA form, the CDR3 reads TGTGCCATCAGTGAGGGGCTAGCGGGAGATAACGAGCAGTATTTC. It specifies CAISEGLAGDNEQYF.

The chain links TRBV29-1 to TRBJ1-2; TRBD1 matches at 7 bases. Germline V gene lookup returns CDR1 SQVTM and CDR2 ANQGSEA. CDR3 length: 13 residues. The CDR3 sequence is CSAEGGTDYGYTF. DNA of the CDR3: TGCAGTGCCGAAGGAGGGACAGACTATGGCTACACCTTC.